The T cell receptor beta chain described here comes from a study of cytomegalovirus exposure and HLA in healthy donors. Points from the study as a whole: In vitro data verified a few CMV-associated chains as specific for CMV antigens. Cytomegalovirus-associated TCR beta chains were listed, numbering 164. Likely technical artifact: a cluster of highly shared sequence variants.

A remark on this clone: Its specificity is not known.

The PCR made use of 60 Vbeta and 13 Jbeta primers. Here immunoSEQ multiplex PCR was the method, and the copy in TCRdb shows in-frame clones only, minus some. The sample holds roughly 160,000 clones, around 85% seen once. CDR3 length: 16 amino acids. Trimming cost V 4 bases and J 2 bases; bases outside gene matches: 3. The V gene's germline CDR1 is MNHNS and CDR2 SASEGT. The specimen sequenced was PBMCs. V is TRBV6-1 and J is TRBJ2-1, with 12 bases fitting TRBD2. The source is a boy aged 2 to 10 in good health and CMV-seronegative. CDR3 nucleotide sequence: TGTGCCAGCAGTGTCGCTAGCGGGGGGGCCTACAATGAGCAGTTCTTC. This gives the protein CASSVASGGAYNEQFF.